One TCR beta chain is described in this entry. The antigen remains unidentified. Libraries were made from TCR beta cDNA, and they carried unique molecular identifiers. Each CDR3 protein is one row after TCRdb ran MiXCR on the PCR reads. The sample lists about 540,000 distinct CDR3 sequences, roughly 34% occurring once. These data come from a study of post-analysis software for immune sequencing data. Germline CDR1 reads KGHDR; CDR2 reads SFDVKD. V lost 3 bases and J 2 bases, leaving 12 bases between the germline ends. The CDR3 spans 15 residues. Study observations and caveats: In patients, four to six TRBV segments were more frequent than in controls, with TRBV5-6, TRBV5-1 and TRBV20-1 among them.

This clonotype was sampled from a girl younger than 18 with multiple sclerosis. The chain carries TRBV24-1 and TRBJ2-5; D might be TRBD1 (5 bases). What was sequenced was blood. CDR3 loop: CATSDAGLGQETQYF. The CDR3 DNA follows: TGTGCCACCAGTGATGCAGGGTTGGGTCAAGAGACCCAGTACTTC.